Following are 5 T cell receptor beta chains from one sample sequenced in a study of identical twins. TCRdb reanalysed the 5' RACE reads using MiXCR and keeps one entry per CDR3 protein. Counted here are hundreds of thousands of distinct CDR3 sequences, 24% occurring once; the ten biggest clones make up over 2.5%. The data also belong to a second study, concerning T cells expressing NK-cell markers.

The specimen was CD4+ T cells sorted from blood. The origin of the receptors is a woman aged 18-35 years in good health.

This clonotype was counted only a few times. V usage is TRBV4-3 and J usage is TRBJ2-1; no definite D call. The CDR3 has 15 residues. Trimming removed 3 bases from V and 0 bases from J, with 9 bases in between. In germline, CDR1 is LGHNA, CDR2 YSLEER. The CDR3: CASSQSVSSYNEQFF. The CDR3 DNA reads TGCGCCAGCAGCCAGTCCGTTAGCTCCTACAATGAGCAGTTCTTC.

This clonotype was seen a handful of times. J is TRBJ1-1 and V is TRBV12-3 or TRBV12-4; D ambiguous. The CDR3 runs to 14 residues. Trimming removed 6 bases at V and 4 bases at J, with 15 bases between. The DNA of the CDR3 is TGTGCCAGCAGGAGGCTGTTTCCGGGCACTGAAGCTTTCTTT. Amino acid sequence: CASRRLFPGTEAFF.

This chain connects TRBV6-2 or TRBV6-3 to TRBJ2-1; TRBD2 agrees at 13 bases. The CDR3 has 20 amino acids. V shed 6 bases, J shed 2 bases, and the junction held 16 bases outside the gene matches. The germline V gene encodes CDR1 MNHEY and CDR2 SVGEGT. CDR3 protein: CASSRRRGLAGEKAYNEQFF. The CDR3 DNA sequence: TGTGCCAGCAGCCGCCGGAGAGGACTAGCGGGAGAAAAGGCCTACAATGAGCAGTTCTTC.

The chain has TRBV5-1 and TRBJ2-5; D unresolved. Germline loops: CDR1 SGHRS, CDR2 YFSETQ. With 0 bases removed from V and 2 bases from J, the gap between germline ends came to 11 bases. The CDR3 length is 15 residues. In nucleotides, the CDR3 is TGCGCCAGCAGCTTGGAGCCAGGACGGCAAGAGACCCAGTACTTC. Translated, it gives CASSLEPGRQETQYF.

In its sample, this clonotype was seen once. The chain employs TRBV18 and TRBJ1-1; D is undetermined. The CDR3 is made up of 15 amino acids. Germline V gene sequence: CDR1 KGHSH, CDR2 LQKENI. V gave up 2 bases and J gave up 0 bases, with 10 bases separating them. The CDR3 region has the DNA TGTGCCAGCTCACCAGTCTCGGGATTGAACACTGAAGCTTTCTTT. Its protein is CASSPVSGLNTEAFF.